This entry lists 3 T cell receptor beta chains sequenced from one sample in a study of blood T cell repertoires in COVID-19. Generated by immunoSEQ multiplex PCR, the TCRdb table keeps only in-frame clones and is missing some. The table has some 340,000 clones, roughly 85% seen once. Input material: peripheral blood. Receptors originate from a young woman with acute or convalescent COVID-19.

This rearrangement joins TRBV7-9 to TRBJ1-2; 8 nucleotides match TRBD1. The V gene end was trimmed by 0 bases and the J gene end by 8 bases; junction bases not matched to a gene: 8. The germline V gene encodes CDR1 SEHNR and CDR2 FQNEAQ (reference sequence). This CDR3 region has 15 residues. The CDR3 DNA follows: TGTGCCAGCAGCTTAGCTAGTCAGGGGGCGAGAGGCTACACCTTC. This codes for CASSLASQGARGYTF.

The chain uses TRBV3-1 (or the pseudogene TRBV3-2) and TRBJ1-1; TRBD1 might be the D (5 bases). Trimming cost V 0 bases and J 4 bases, with 6 bases left between them. There are 13 residues in the CDR3. Germline V gives CDR1 LGHDT, CDR2 YNNKEL (reference sequence). The CDR3 loop is CASSQERGTEAFF. The CDR3, as DNA: TGTGCCAGCAGCCAAGAAAGGGGCACTGAAGCTTTCTTT.

This chain joins TRBV19 and TRBJ1-4; 7 bases align to TRBD1. The germline V gene encodes CDR1 LNHDA and CDR2 SQIVND (reference sequence). The CDR3 totals 16 residues. Unmatched junction bases numbered 9, after V lost 3 bases and J lost 5 bases. This chain's CDR3 is CASSIVIAGGNEKLFF. The CDR3 region has the DNA TGTGCCAGTAGTATCGTGATCGCAGGGGGAAATGAAAAACTGTTTTTT.